This T cell receptor beta chain was captured by sequencing in a study of cytomegalovirus exposure and HLA in healthy donors. The study's findings and limits: The study carried out a later analysis of TCR beta sequences. It associated some 17,000 of them with specific HLA alleles at a false discovery rate of 0.05. Cytomegalovirus association was assigned to under 200 TCR beta chains. TCR beta sequences reportedly predicted the HLA-A and HLA-B alleles of most subjects accurately. A later examination showed that TCR association rates differed by HLA locus, with DRB1 most and HLA-C fewest.

With 60 Vbeta and 13 Jbeta primers, the PCR was carried out. The assay was immunoSEQ multiplex PCR, and TCRdb's table has in-frame clones only and misses some. The sample shows around 190,000 clones, roughly 80% of them seen only once. About this clone itself: Its antigen is unknown.

V was shortened by 3 bases and J by 4 bases, with 13 bases between the two germline ends. The CDR3 has 15 residues. Germline CDR1 is SGHRS and CDR2 is YFSETQ. The chain carries TRBV5-1 and TRBJ2-2; possibly TRBD1 for D (8 bases). The sequencing sample was made of PBMCs. The clonotype originates from a woman younger than 30 in good health and CMV-seronegative. CDR3 loop: CASSSDREGTGELFF. The CDR3 coding sequence is TGCGCCAGCAGCTCGGACAGGGAGGGCACCGGGGAGCTGTTTTTT.